Shown below are 10 T cell receptor beta chains from a single sample sequenced in a study of blood T cell repertoires in COVID-19. This table comes from immunoSEQ multiplex PCR, and its TCRdb copy is limited to in-frame clones, with some not included. The table records 170,000 or so clones, around four fifths of them present only once. Material for sequencing was peripheral blood. These receptors came from a woman aged 70-85 years with COVID-19, enrolled during active disease.

The chain is built from TRBV19 and TRBJ2-5; D not resolved. CDR1 is LNHDA and CDR2 is SQIVND in the germline V gene (reference sequence). The CDR3 runs 13 residues. Trimming shortened V by 3 bases and J by 4 bases, and 9 bases separated the two germline ends. CDR3 nucleotides: TGTGCCAGTAGTATCTCTGGCCCAGAGACCCAGTACTTC. Its protein product is CASSISGPETQYF.

This clone has a handful of counts. The chain uses TRBV3-1 (or the pseudogene TRBV3-2) and TRBJ2-3; the match to TRBD2 covers 9 bases. This CDR3 has 17 residues. V lost 4 bases, J lost 1 base, and 9 bases stayed unmatched. The V gene's germline CDR1 is LGHDT and CDR2 YNNKEL (reference sequence). In DNA, the CDR3 is TGTGCCAGCAGCCCCAGAAAACGGACTAGCGGCACAGATACGCAGTATTTT. Its protein is CASSPRKRTSGTDTQYF.

The chain links TRBV6-2 or TRBV6-3 to TRBJ2-5; TRBD1 matches 7 bases. Germline CDR1 MNHEY, CDR2 SVGEGT. This CDR3 has 19 amino acids. V lost 4 bases to trimming and J lost 2 bases; unmatched junction nucleotides: 19. The CDR3 region has the DNA TGTGCCAGCAGTTCGGACGGATACAGTTCGGACAGGCGTCAAGAGACCCAGTACTTC. The encoded protein is CASSSDGYSSDRRQETQYF.

The rearrangement links TRBV6-2 or TRBV6-3 to TRBJ1-2; the match to TRBD1 covers 8 bases. This CDR3 is built from 13 residues. V shed 7 bases, J shed 4 bases, and the junction held 5 bases outside the gene matches. Germline V lookup: CDR1 MNHEY, CDR2 SVGEGT. The CDR3 DNA reads TGTGCCAGCACCCCGGACAGGGCCTATGGCTACACCTTC. As protein: CASTPDRAYGYTF.

This clone was seen a single time. V and J are TRBV6-5 and TRBJ2-2; D gene uncertain. The CDR3 covers 12 residues. V gave up 6 bases and J gave up 8 bases, with 10 bases separating them. Per the germline V gene, CDR1 is MNHEY and CDR2 is SVGAGI. CDR3 DNA: TGTGCCAGCAGAAGACTTGGTGGGGAGCTGTTTTTT. Translation gives CASRRLGGELFF.

The gene calls are TRBV2 and TRBJ2-1; 9 bases map to TRBD1. The ends lost 5 bases at V and 6 bases at J; junction bases unmatched: 5. The CDR3 totals 14 residues. The germline CDR1 and CDR2 sequences are SNHLY and FYNNEI. DNA of the CDR3: TGTGCCAGCAGTTCCGGGACAGGGATCAATGAGCAGTTCTTC. Protein: CASSSGTGINEQFF.

This chain links TRBV27 with TRBJ2-3, with 9 bases aligning to TRBD1. Unmatched junction bases numbered 18, after V lost 5 bases and J lost 0 bases. Germline loops: CDR1 MNHEY, CDR2 SMNVEV (reference sequence). This CDR3 region has 20 residues. The CDR3 nucleotides read TGTGCCAGCAGTCTCCTGGGACAGGGATTACGACGGGAAAGCACAGATACGCAGTATTTT. Protein sequence: CASSLLGQGLRRESTDTQYF.

The V call is TRBV28, the J call TRBJ1-2; 12 nucleotides match TRBD1. J gave up 4 bases and V 5 bases, and 11 bases lay outside the gene matches. The CDR3 length is 17 residues. The germline V gene encodes CDR1 MDHEN and CDR2 SYDVKM. The CDR3 is CASSGSGTGGEFYGYTF. The CDR3 DNA sequence: TGTGCCAGCAGTGGTAGCGGGACAGGGGGCGAATTCTATGGCTACACCTTC.

Here the CDR3 reads CASTRLAGTDTQYF. The CDR3 DNA sequence: TGTGCCAGCACCAGACTCGCGGGCACAGATACGCAGTATTTT. The V and J genes are TRBV2 and TRBJ2-3, with D uncertain. The CDR3 is made up of 14 amino acids. V shed 7 bases and J shed 1 base, with 12 bases lying between them. Germline CDR1 reads SNHLY; CDR2 reads FYNNEI.

V gene TRBV19 combines with J gene TRBJ2-7; no firm D call. The V end was cut by 5 bases, the J end by 4 bases, with 18 bases between. The CDR3 has 15 residues. Germline V lookup: CDR1 LNHDA, CDR2 SQIVND (reference sequence). The CDR3 bases are TGTGCCAGTAGTCCTCCAGGCCGGCCATATTACGAGCAGTACTTC. Its protein product is CASSPPGRPYYEQYF.